One and the same sample provided the 5 T cell receptor beta chains below, sequenced in a study of cytomegalovirus exposure and HLA in healthy donors. Method: immunoSEQ multiplex PCR; TCRdb's copy keeps in-frame clones and lacks some. The repertoire includes roughly 150,000 clones, around nine tenths of them detected once, and 3.3% sits in the top ten. The specimen sequenced was PBMCs. The source is a woman aged 18-29 years in good health and CMV-seropositive.

V is TRBV15 and J is TRBJ2-7; D gene unclear. CDR1 and CDR2 (germline): LNHNV, YYDKDF (reference sequence). The V end was cut by 0 bases, the J end by 5 bases, with 5 bases between. The CDR3 length is 12 residues. This chain's CDR3 is CATSRDFDEQYF. CDR3 nucleotides: TGTGCCACCAGCAGAGATTTCGACGAGCAGTACTTC.

V and J are TRBV28 and TRBJ2-7; D is possibly TRBD2 (6 bases). The CDR3 covers 14 residues. From germline, CDR1 is MDHEN and CDR2 SYDVKM. Trimming left V 3 bases short and J 3 bases short, with 12 bases between. As DNA, the CDR3 is TGTGCCAGCAGTTTTTCGGGAGCCGTCTACGAGCAGTACTTC. Its protein is CASSFSGAVYEQYF.

This clone occurred a few times. The chain has TRBV2 and TRBJ2-7; D perhaps matches TRBD2 (5 bases). CDR3 size: 13 residues. Germline loops: CDR1 SNHLY, CDR2 FYNNEI. Trimming removed 7 bases at V and 3 bases at J, with 13 bases between. This CDR3 reads CASNRRTHYEQYF. The DNA for the CDR3 is TGTGCCAGCAATCGGAGGACCCACTACGAGCAGTACTTC.

The V call is TRBV7-2, the J call TRBJ2-7; a possible D gene is TRBD2 (5 bases). Trimming removed 5 bases from V and 4 bases from J, with 6 bases in between. The CDR3 consists of 11 residues. The germline gives CDR1 SGHTA, CDR2 FQGNSA. In DNA, the CDR3 is TGTGCCAGCAGCCGAGGGTACGAGCAGTACTTC. Translated: CASSRGYEQYF.

V gene TRBV29-1 combines with J gene TRBJ1-1, with D possibly being TRBD1 (6 bases). V shed 1 base and J shed 7 bases, with 16 bases lying between them. CDR3 length: 14 residues. The V gene's germline CDR1 is SQVTM and CDR2 ANQGSEA. As DNA, the CDR3 is TGCAGCGTTGAAGTGTTTGCAGGGGAGGGTGAAGCTTTCTTT. This gives the protein CSVEVFAGEGEAFF.